Included here is one T cell receptor beta chain sequence, with context. The sample belongs to a study of control samples from healthy donors and cancer patients. There are 15 residues in the CDR3. V dropped 7 bases and J dropped 3 bases, with 13 bases sitting between them. The germline V gene has CDR1 SNHLY and CDR2 FYNNEI. Generated by immunoSEQ multiplex PCR, the TCRdb table keeps only in-frame clones and is missing some. There are around 200,000 clones in the sample; roughly 94% occur only once, and about 1.4% lies in the top ten. This chain uses TRBV2 with TRBJ2-6; a weak D match, TRBD1 (6 bases). The source is a middle-aged man in good health. Sequenced: blood. The CDR3 DNA reads TGTGCCAGCAAGGGACAAGCTTTTGGGGCCAACGTCCTGACTTTC. This codes for CASKGQAFGANVLTF.